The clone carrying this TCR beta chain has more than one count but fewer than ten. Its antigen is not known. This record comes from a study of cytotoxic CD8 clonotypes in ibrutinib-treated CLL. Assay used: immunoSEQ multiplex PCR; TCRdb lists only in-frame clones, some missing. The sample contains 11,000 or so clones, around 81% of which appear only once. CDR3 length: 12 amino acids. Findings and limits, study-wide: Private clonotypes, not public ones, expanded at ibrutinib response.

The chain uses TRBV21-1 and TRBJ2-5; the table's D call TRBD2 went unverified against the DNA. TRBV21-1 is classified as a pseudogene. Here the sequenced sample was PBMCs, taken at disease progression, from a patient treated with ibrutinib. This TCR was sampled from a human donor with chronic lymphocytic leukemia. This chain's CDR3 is CASGGARETQYF. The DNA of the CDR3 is TGTGCCAGTGGAGGGGCTAGAGAGACCCAGTACTTC.